A single T cell receptor (beta chain) is shown here with its context. No antigen is known for it. Per the germline V gene, CDR1 is SGHRS and CDR2 is YFSETQ. The CDR3 length is 14 residues. V was pared by 2 bases and J by 5 bases, with 13 bases between. The sample is drawn from a study of cytomegalovirus exposure and HLA in healthy donors. Notes on the study in general: TCR beta chains numbering some 160 were designated cytomegalovirus-associated. Per a prior analysis, the majority of TCR beta V segments were productive roughly 87% or roughly 30% of the time. Researchers reported in a later analysis that a missense DCLRE1C variant was tied to TCR beta V- and J-gene trimming. What a later analysis showed was that several of the most significant clusters appeared linked to common viral pathogens.

13 Jbeta primers and 60 Vbeta primers were used for the PCR. The assay was immunoSEQ multiplex PCR, and TCRdb's table has in-frame clones only and misses some. The sample includes roughly 190,000 clones. The specimen was PBMCs. The sequence was obtained from a man younger than 45 in good health and CMV-seronegative. This rearrangement joins TRBV5-1 to TRBJ1-2; no reliable D call. The CDR3 nucleotides are TGCGCCAGCAGCTTTCTTGACTTAAGATATGGCTACACCTTC. This gives the protein CASSFLDLRYGYTF.